These 28 T cell receptor beta chains share one sample of origin, sequenced in a study of regulatory T cells in long-lasting Graves disease. Time point noted: newly diagnosed GD, antithyroid drugs for less than 3 months. The TCR library was made from RNA extracted from PBMCs. Assembly of TCR beta libraries relied on iRepertoire HTBI primers together with Arm-PCR of CDR3 regions. Each CDR3 protein gets one entry after TCRdb re-called the multiplex PCR reads with MiXCR. This sample has around 250,000 distinct CDR3 sequences; under 20% occur once, and the top ten carry approximately 15%. The same sample was also studied in work on T cells in Graves' hyperthyroidism and ophthalmopathy.

This specimen was peripheral blood mononuclear cells (PBMCs), taken at new diagnosis, from a patient treated with antithyroid drugs. Receptors were obtained from a woman aged 25 to 39 with Graves disease.

Many counts were recorded for this clonotype. This rearrangement joins TRBV18 to TRBJ1-2, with 9 bases that match TRBD1. The CDR3 sequence is 14 residues long. The V and J ends lost 1 base and 6 bases, in that order; junction bases with no gene match: 3. Germline CDR1 reads KGHSH; CDR2 reads LQKENI. CDR3: CASSPRTGEDGYTF. CDR3 DNA: TGTGCCAGCTCACCACGGACAGGGGAGGATGGCTACACCTTC.

This clonotype showed up many times. The chain employs TRBV25-1 and TRBJ2-3; 15 bases are shared with TRBD2. Losses at the gene ends were 3 bases for V and 6 bases for J; bases not matched to a gene: 10. Germline V lookup: CDR1 MGHDK, CDR2 SYGVNS. The CDR3 consists of 18 residues. The CDR3 reads CASSDPGTSGGFGDTQYF. The CDR3 DNA reads TGTGCCAGCAGTGATCCCGGGACTAGCGGGGGGTTCGGGGATACGCAGTATTTT.

This clonotype was detected many times. The gene calls are TRBV20-1 and TRBJ2-3, with D maybe TRBD1 (5 bases). The CDR3 extends over 13 amino acids. Trimming removed 6 bases at V and 2 bases at J, with 12 bases between. CDR1 DFQATT and CDR2 SNEGSKA come from the germline V gene (reference sequence). CDR3 residues: CSASTGHTDTQYF. The CDR3 DNA reads TGCAGTGCCAGCACAGGCCACACAGATACGCAGTATTTT.

The chain employs TRBV20-1 and TRBJ1-4, with D unclear. Trimming removed 3 bases at V and 4 bases at J, with 12 bases between. Germline V gene sequence: CDR1 DFQATT, CDR2 SNEGSKA (reference sequence). CDR3 size: 14 residues. The CDR3 spells CSASGRLINEKLFF. The CDR3 nucleotides are TGCAGTGCTAGCGGCAGGTTAATTAATGAAAAACTGTTTTTT.

On this clonotype itself: This sequence may be a read error, since a much larger clone differs from it by one base. The rearrangement joins TRBV7-9 to TRBJ2-1; 11 nucleotides agree with TRBD1. The CDR3 totals 17 residues. Germline CDR1 and CDR2: SEHNR and FQNEAQ (reference sequence). V gave up 1 base and J gave up 10 bases; unmatched junction bases: 12. The CDR3 nucleotides are TGTGCCAGCAGCTTAGTTGCGGGACAGGGGGGAGTCTCCGAGCAGTTCTTC. Translating gives CASSLVAGQGGVSEQFF.

This clonotype was found many times. One end of the junction is discordant with germline, which a read error may explain. The rearrangement links TRBV6-1 to TRBJ1-2; a weak D match, TRBD1 (6 bases). The CDR3 consists of 13 residues. The germline CDR1 and CDR2 sequences are MNHNS and SASEGT. DNA of the CDR3: TGTGCCAGCAGTCAAGCCGGGACACTTGGCTACACCTTC. Amino acids: CASSQAGTLGYTF.

This clonotype was detected ten times or more. The V gene is TRBV12-3 or TRBV12-4, the J gene TRBJ1-1, with 11 bases identical to TRBD1. CDR3 length: 15 amino acids. After removal of 7 bases from V and 5 bases from J, the junction contained 9 bases not matched to a gene. CDR3 region: CASTYGGTGGTEAFF. DNA of the CDR3: TGTGCCAGCACCTATGGCGGGACAGGGGGAACTGAAGCTTTCTTT.

V is TRBV12-3 or TRBV12-4 and J is TRBJ2-5; TRBD1 matches 9 bases. V lost 5 bases and J lost 1; bases outside the gene matches: 8. The CDR3 consists of 16 residues. The CDR3 nucleotides read TGTGCCAGCAGTGCACGGGACAGGGAATCCCAAGAGACCCAGTACTTC. It codes for CASSARDRESQETQYF.

This clonotype was observed at least ten times. This chain uses TRBV7-3 with TRBJ2-3, with 9 bases matching TRBD2. V gave up 5 bases and J gave up 6 bases; unmatched junction bases: 6. In germline, CDR1 is SGHTA, CDR2 FQGTGA. This CDR3 is built from 14 residues. The CDR3 spells CASSRGGASDTQYF. The CDR3, as DNA: TGTGCCAGCAGCCGCGGGGGGGCCAGTGATACGCAGTATTTT.

On this clonotype: Given a much more abundant clone one base away, this may be a read error. It is likely a read error, because the conserved phenylalanine at the end of the CDR3 is missing. This sequence joins TRBV5-4 and TRBJ1-6; D gene uncertain. The V end was cut by 0 bases, the J end by 6 bases, with 7 bases between. The CDR3 is made up of 14 amino acids. Germline values: CDR1 SGHNT, CDR2 YYREEE (reference sequence). CDR3 DNA sequence: TGTGCCAGCAGCTTGGAGACTGGTAATTCACCCCTCCACTTA. It encodes CASSLETGNSPLHL.

This clonotype has at least ten counts. The V and J genes are TRBV12-3 or TRBV12-4 and TRBJ1-1; 10 nucleotides line up with TRBD1. There are 16 residues in the CDR3. The J segment lost 1 base and the V segment lost 0 bases, leaving 2 bases of the junction unmatched. CDR3 residues: CASSLATGGKNTEAFF. CDR3 sequence (DNA): TGTGCCAGCAGTTTAGCGACAGGGGGCAAGAACACTGAAGCTTTCTTT.

The CDR3 loop is CASGLQLWGGSGNTIYF. DNA for the CDR3: TGTGCTAGTGGTTTGCAACTCTGGGGGGGGTCTGGAAACACCATATATTTT. The J gene is TRBJ1-3, the V gene TRBV12-5; tentatively, D is TRBD1 (5 bases). Germline V gene data show CDR1 as LGHNT and CDR2 as FRNRAP. CDR3 length equals 17 residues. V lost 2 bases, J lost 1 base, and 15 bases lay in between.

The sample holds many counts of this clonotype. The chain employs TRBV14 and TRBJ1-2; D not resolved. The V gene lost 0 bases and the J gene lost 12 bases, with 14 bases spanning the gap. The CDR3 has 13 amino acids. CDR1 and CDR2 (germline): SGHDN, FVKESK. CDR3 amino acids: CASSQDRAALDTF. The CDR3 coding sequence is TGTGCCAGCAGCCAAGATCGAGCAGCTCTGGACACCTTC.

This clonotype has a count of ten or more. CDR3 in DNA: TGTGCCAGCAGGATTGGGAAAGTCGCTCAGCCCCAGCATTTT. Translation: CASRIGKVAQPQHF. The chain combines TRBV28 with TRBJ1-5; D unclear. CDR1 and CDR2 (germline): MDHEN, SYDVKM. CDR3 length equals 14 residues. Trimming pared 6 bases from V and 6 bases from J, leaving 15 bases between.

This clonotype was recorded at least ten times. The chain recombines TRBV7-9 with TRBJ1-2, with a tentative D call TRBD1 (6 bases). The CDR3 consists of 14 residues. CDR1 SEHNR and CDR2 FQNEAQ come from the germline V gene (reference sequence). Trimming left V 1 base short and J 4 bases short, with 10 bases between. The CDR3 region is CASSLEARGYGYTF. The CDR3 DNA reads TGTGCCAGCAGCTTAGAAGCCAGGGGCTATGGCTACACCTTC. Together with reference TRBV7-9 and TRBJ1-2, the CDR3 gives the full variable domain: DTGVSQNPRHKITKRGQNVTFRCDPISEHNRLYWYRQTLGQGPEFLTYFQNEAQLEKSRLLSDRFSAERPKGSFSTLEIQRTEQGDSAMYLCASSLEARGYGYTFGSGTRLTVV.

At least ten counts were recorded for this clonotype. The J gene is TRBJ2-1, the V gene TRBV6-2 or TRBV6-3; the match to TRBD2 covers 14 bases. The germline V gene encodes CDR1 MNHEY and CDR2 SVGEGT. The CDR3 runs 17 residues. V lost 7 bases to trimming and J lost 8 bases; unmatched junction nucleotides: 13. Written as DNA, the CDR3 is TGTGCCAGCATTCCCCTACCCAGACTAGCGGGGGGGTATGAGCAGTTCTTC. It codes for CASIPLPRLAGGYEQFF.

The CDR3 DNA reads as TGTGCCAGCAGTTTACTAACAGCGTACCAAGAGACCCAGTACTTC. Its protein product is CASSLLTAYQETQYF. The V gene is TRBV28, the J gene TRBJ2-5; D is undetermined. This CDR3 comprises 15 residues. Between the trimmed V and J ends, which lost 2 bases and 0 bases, there was a span of 10 bases. In germline, CDR1 is MDHEN, CDR2 SYDVKM. The whole variable domain, filled in from reference TRBV28 and TRBJ2-5, reads DVKVTQSSRYLVKRTGEKVFLECVQDMDHENMFWYRQDPGLGLRLIYFSYDVKMKEKGDIPEGYSVSREKKERFSLILESASTNQTSMYLCASSLLTAYQETQYFGPGTRLLVL.

This clonotype was detected many times. The rearrangement links TRBV18 to TRBJ2-7, with D perhaps TRBD1 (6 bases). The CDR3 is made up of 13 amino acids. V was clipped by 2 bases and J by 3 bases, with 8 bases between them. Germline V CDR1 and CDR2: KGHSH, LQKENI. In DNA form, the CDR3 reads TGTGCCAGCTCACCAGACAGGTACTACGAGCAGTACTTC. Its translation is CASSPDRYYEQYF.

In this sample, this clonotype turned up a few times. This sequence joins TRBV4-2 and TRBJ2-7; D may be TRBD2 (5 bases). This CDR3 has 15 amino acids. CDR1 and CDR2 from the germline V gene are LGHNA and YNFKEQ. Trimming took 0 bases from V and 2 from J, leaving 11 bases between them. The CDR3 DNA reads as TGTGCCAGCAGCCAAGACCTAGGGCGGGCCTACGAGCAGTACTTC. Its protein product is CASSQDLGRAYEQYF.

Remarks on this clonotype: This likely came from a read error, as a far larger clone is one base away. The rearrangement joins TRBV27 to TRBJ2-1, with D hard to call. Looked up from germline, CDR1 is MNHEY and CDR2 is SMNVEV (reference sequence). The CDR3 extends over 13 amino acids. The V and J ends lost 2 bases and 10 bases respectively, with 12 bases between them. The CDR3 nucleotides read TGTGCCAGCAGTTTAATGGGGAACTACGAGCAGTTCTTC. Residues: CASSLMGNYEQFF.

This clonotype was counted at least ten times. V and J are TRBV27 and TRBJ1-6; D is undetermined. The CDR3 consists of 11 residues. The germline V gene encodes CDR1 MNHEY and CDR2 SMNVEV (reference sequence). Trimming took off 6 bases at V and 14 bases at J, with 11 bases between the two ends. DNA of the CDR3: TGTGCCAGCAGCAGTCGTGGGGCCCTCCACTTT. Translation gives CASSSRGALHF.

This clonotype was found many times. J is TRBJ2-7 and V is TRBV9; 7 nucleotides align to TRBD1. CDR3 length: 14 amino acids. With V trimmed by 3 bases and J by 2 bases, 5 bases remained unmatched. Germline V gene lookup returns CDR1 SGDLS and CDR2 YYNGEE. The CDR3 loop is CASSADRAPYEQYF. CDR3 DNA sequence: TGTGCCAGCAGCGCTGACAGGGCGCCCTACGAGCAGTACTTC.

This clonotype was recorded many times. V is TRBV19 and J is TRBJ2-1, with D perhaps assigned TRBD1 or TRBD2 (5 bases each). CDR1 is LNHDA, CDR2 SQIVND, per germline (reference sequence). This CDR3 spans 15 amino acids. Deletions cut 3 bases from V and 6 bases from J, with 15 bases between. CDR3 nucleotide sequence: TGTGCCAGTAGTATTCGGGGCGCGGTCGGCAATGAGCAGTTCTTC. This gives the protein CASSIRGAVGNEQFF.

This clonotype appeared many times. V and J are TRBV24-1 and TRBJ2-3; D gene uncertain. Trimming took off 3 bases at V and 1 base at J, with 10 bases between the two ends. The germline V gene has CDR1 KGHDR and CDR2 SFDVKD. The CDR3 is 15 residues long. The CDR3 reads CATSDPTHGTDTQYF. For the CDR3, the DNA is TGTGCCACCAGTGATCCCACCCACGGCACAGATACGCAGTATTTT.

Many counts were recorded for this clonotype. The chain couples TRBV7-9 to TRBJ1-5, with 9 bases that match TRBD1. CDR3 length equals 16 residues. Germline lookup yields CDR1 SEHNR and CDR2 FQNEAQ (reference sequence). V was clipped by 5 bases and J by 1 base; unmatched bases: 6. DNA of the CDR3: TGTGCCAGCAGCCCGGGACAGGGAGACAGCAATCAGCCCCAGCATTTT. The encoded protein is CASSPGQGDSNQPQHF.

This sequence joins TRBV29-1 and TRBJ2-3, with D possibly being TRBD1 (6 bases). The V end was cut by 7 bases, the J end by 6 bases, with 17 bases between. The V gene's germline CDR1 is SQVTM and CDR2 ANQGSEA. The CDR3 is made up of 13 amino acids. For the CDR3, the DNA is TGCAGCGCTATAGGACAGAGAACTGATACGCAGTATTTT. Translating it yields CSAIGQRTDTQYF.

The J gene is TRBJ2-5, the V gene TRBV5-5; 9 bases fit TRBD2. J was trimmed by 5 bases and V by 1 base; bases with no gene match: 15. The CDR3 consists of 18 residues. CDR1 is SGHKS and CDR2 is YYEKEE in the germline V gene (reference sequence). The CDR3 coding sequence is TGTGCCAGCAGCTTGTGGGTGTTGGGGACTAGCTTTAAGGAGACCCAGTACTTC. It encodes CASSLWVLGTSFKETQYF. Together with reference TRBV5-5 and TRBJ2-5, the CDR3 gives the full variable domain: DAGVTQSPTHLIKTRGQQVTLRCSPISGHKSVSWYQQVLGQGPQFIFQYYEKEERGRGNFPDRFSARQFPNYSSELNVNALLLGDSALYLCASSLWVLGTSFKETQYFGPGTRLLVL.

About this clonotype itself: This may be a read error, as it is one base from a much larger clone. The chain carries TRBV2 and TRBJ2-3, with 8 bases lining up with TRBD2. Germline V lookup: CDR1 SNHLY, CDR2 FYNNEI. The CDR3 consists of 18 residues. The V gene end was trimmed by 7 bases and the J gene end by 0 bases; junction bases not matched to a gene: 15. The DNA of the CDR3 is TGTGCCAGCACTGGTTGGGGTAGCGGGAACTCTAGCACAGATACGCAGTATTTT. It translates to CASTGWGSGNSSTDTQYF.